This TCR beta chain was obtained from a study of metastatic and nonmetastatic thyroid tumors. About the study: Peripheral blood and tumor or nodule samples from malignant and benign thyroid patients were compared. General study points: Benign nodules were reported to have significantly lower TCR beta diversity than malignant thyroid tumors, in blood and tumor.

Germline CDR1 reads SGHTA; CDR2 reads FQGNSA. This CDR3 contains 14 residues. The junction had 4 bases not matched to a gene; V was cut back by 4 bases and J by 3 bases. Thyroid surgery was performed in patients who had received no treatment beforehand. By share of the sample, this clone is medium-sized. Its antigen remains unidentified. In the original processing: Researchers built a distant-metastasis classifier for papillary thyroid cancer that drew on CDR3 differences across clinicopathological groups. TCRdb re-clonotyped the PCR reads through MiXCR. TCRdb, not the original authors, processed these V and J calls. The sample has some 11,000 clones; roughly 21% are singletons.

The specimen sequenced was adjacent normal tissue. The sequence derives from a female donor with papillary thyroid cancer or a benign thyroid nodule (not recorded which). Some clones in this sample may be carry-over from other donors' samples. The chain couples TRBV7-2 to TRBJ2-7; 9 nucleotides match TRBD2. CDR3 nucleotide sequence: TGTGCCAGCAGCTATGGGACTAGCTTCTACGAGCAGTACTTC. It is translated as CASSYGTSFYEQYF.